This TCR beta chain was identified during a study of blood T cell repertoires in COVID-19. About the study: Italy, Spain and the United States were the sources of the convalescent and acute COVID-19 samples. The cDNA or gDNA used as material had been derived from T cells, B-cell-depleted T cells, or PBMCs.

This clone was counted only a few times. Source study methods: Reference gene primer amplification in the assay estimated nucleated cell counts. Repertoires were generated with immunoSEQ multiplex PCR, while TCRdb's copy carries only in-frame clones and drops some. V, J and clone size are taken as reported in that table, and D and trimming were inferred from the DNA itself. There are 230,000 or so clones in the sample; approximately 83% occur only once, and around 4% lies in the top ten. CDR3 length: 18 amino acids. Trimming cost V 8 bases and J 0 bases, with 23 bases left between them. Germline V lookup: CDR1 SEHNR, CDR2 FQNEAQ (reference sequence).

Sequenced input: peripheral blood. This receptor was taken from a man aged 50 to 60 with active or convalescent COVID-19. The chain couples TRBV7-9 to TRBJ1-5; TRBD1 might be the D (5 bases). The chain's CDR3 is CASAPDGGGLNSNQPQHF. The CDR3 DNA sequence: TGTGCCAGCGCCCCGGACGGGGGAGGATTGAATAGCAATCAGCCCCAGCATTTT. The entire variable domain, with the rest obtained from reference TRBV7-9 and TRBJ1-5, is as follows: DTGVSQNPRHKITKRGQNVTFRCDPISEHNRLYWYRQTLGQGPEFLTYFQNEAQLEKSRLLSDRFSAERPKGSFSTLEIQRTEQGDSAMYLCASAPDGGGLNSNQPQHFGDGTRLSIL.